These 21 T cell receptor beta chains were sequenced from one sample in a study of T cell changes during pregnancy in multiple sclerosis. Using immunoSEQ multiplex PCR, the repertoire was profiled, and TCRdb retains in-frame clones only, with some absent. Here the sample spans tens of thousands of clones, approximately 90% being singletons. The material was CD4+ T cells from peripheral blood mononuclear cells, obtained before pregnancy. The receptors were gathered from a female donor with multiple sclerosis, enrolled in a pregnancy study.

This clone appeared once. The chain uses TRBV2 and TRBJ2-2; 11 bases are a match to TRBD2. Germline CDR1 reads SNHLY; CDR2 reads FYNNEI. This CDR3 region has 15 residues. V dropped 6 bases and J dropped 8; count of bases not matched to a gene: 8. The chain's CDR3 is CASRPLTSGVGELFF. The CDR3 region has the DNA TGTGCCAGCAGGCCTCTGACTAGCGGGGTTGGGGAGCTGTTTTTT.

The CDR3 is CASTPVTGGYNEQFF. CDR3 in DNA: TGTGCCAGCACACCAGTAACAGGGGGCTACAATGAGCAGTTCTTC. The V and J genes are TRBV2 and TRBJ2-1, with TRBD1 identical over 8 bases. Trimming at V came to 7 bases and at J to 3 bases, leaving 8 bases not matched to a gene. Germline V gives CDR1 SNHLY, CDR2 FYNNEI. The CDR3 sequence is 15 residues long.

The chain is built from TRBV10-3 and TRBJ2-6; D is perhaps TRBD2 (6 bases). Germline assignment: CDR1 ENHRY and CDR2 SYGVKD. Trimming removed 8 bases at V and 4 bases at J, with 15 bases between. The CDR3 spans 15 residues. CDR3 in amino acids: CAIAHTSSGANVLTF. As DNA, the CDR3 is TGTGCCATCGCCCATACTAGCTCAGGGGCCAACGTCCTGACTTTC.

The rearrangement joins TRBV2 to TRBJ1-4; possibly TRBD1 for D (6 bases). Germline values: CDR1 SNHLY, CDR2 FYNNEI. The germline V and J ends were trimmed by 0 bases and 7 bases, with 18 bases remaining between them. The CDR3 spans 17 residues. In DNA, the CDR3 is TGTGCCAGCAGTGAAGCGCTTCTGGGGCAGGGGACTGAAAAACTGTTTTTT. Protein sequence: CASSEALLGQGTEKLFF.

The chain links TRBV2 to TRBJ2-3, with TRBD1 matching 7 bases. J gave up 1 base and V 4 bases, and 8 bases lay outside the gene matches. The V gene's germline CDR1 is SNHLY and CDR2 FYNNEI. The CDR3 is 16 amino acids. The CDR3 reads CASSGQGRTRTDTQYF. The CDR3, as DNA: TGTGCCAGCAGTGGACAGGGAAGGACCCGCACAGATACGCAGTATTTT.

The chain links TRBV5-5 to TRBJ2-1, with 8 bases lining up with TRBD2. The CDR3 length is 15 residues. Germline V gene lookup returns CDR1 SGHKS and CDR2 YYEKEE (reference sequence). V trimming: 4 bases; J trimming: 7 bases; junction bases outside the gene matches: 10. The CDR3 loop reads CASSLADGLANEQFF. CDR3 nucleotide sequence: TGTGCCAGCAGCCTGGCCGACGGACTAGCAAATGAGCAGTTCTTC.

This clone was recorded only once. The J gene is TRBJ2-1, the V gene TRBV7-2; perhaps TRBD2 as D (6 bases). This CDR3 has 17 residues. Trimming took 5 bases from V and 6 from J, leaving 23 bases between them. The germline CDR1 and CDR2 sequences are SGHTA and FQGNSA. DNA of the CDR3: TGTGCCAGCAGCCGGGAACCCGGGACTGAGAAAGGCAATGAGCAGTTCTTC. This codes for CASSREPGTEKGNEQFF.

J is TRBJ2-7 and V is TRBV29-1; D perhaps matches TRBD1 (5 bases). V gave up 6 bases and J gave up 4 bases, with 13 bases separating them. This CDR3 has 12 residues. Germline V gene lookup returns CDR1 SQVTM and CDR2 ANQGSEA. The CDR3 DNA sequence: TGCAGCGTGATAGGGGCATTTTACGAGCAGTACTTC. Its translation is CSVIGAFYEQYF.

The V and J genes are TRBV11-2 and TRBJ1-2; D uncertain. The germline gives CDR1 SGHAT, CDR2 FQNNGV. This CDR3 contains 16 residues. The V end lost 0 bases, the J end lost 4 bases, and 15 bases lay between the germline ends. The CDR3 nucleotides read TGTGCCAGCAGCTTAGATAGCGGCGACCCTGTCTATGGCTACACCTTC. Its protein is CASSLDSGDPVYGYTF. The full variable domain, its missing parts supplied by reference TRBV11-2 and TRBJ1-2, is EAGVAQSPRYKIIEKRQSVAFWCNPISGHATLYWYQQILGQGPKLLIQFQNNGVVDDSQLPKDRFSAERLKGVDSTLKIQPAKLEDSAVYLCASSLDSGDPVYGYTFGSGTRLTVV.

The chain uses TRBV7-3 and TRBJ2-3; 12 bases are a match to TRBD2. The germline gives CDR1 SGHTA, CDR2 FQGTGA. There are 18 residues in the CDR3. V shed 1 base and J 2 bases; nucleotides not matched to a gene: 7. CDR3 bases: TGTGCCAGCAGCTTAAGGGCTCTAGCGGGGGGGCCCACAGATACGCAGTATTTT. Translation gives CASSLRALAGGPTDTQYF.

The rearrangement uses TRBV11-3 and TRBJ1-1, with D uncertain. Germline CDR1 SGHNT, CDR2 YENEEA. Between the trimmed V and J ends, which lost 4 bases and 2 bases, there was a span of 11 bases. The CDR3 loop spans 14 amino acids. Written as DNA, the CDR3 is TGTGCCAGCAGCTCCACGGTCTCAAACACTGAAGCTTTCTTT. Translation: CASSSTVSNTEAFF.

This chain connects TRBV5-6 to TRBJ1-3, with D perhaps matching TRBD1 (5 bases). Trimming took 0 bases from V and 4 from J, leaving 5 bases between them. Germline lookup yields CDR1 SGHDT and CDR2 YYEEEE. The length of the CDR3 is 13 residues. CDR3 DNA: TGTGCCAGCAGCTTGGACAGGGGAAACACCATATATTTT. Amino acids: CASSLDRGNTIYF.

The chain links TRBV6-6 to TRBJ1-2; a weak D match, TRBD1 (6 bases). The V gene's germline CDR1 is MNHNY and CDR2 SVGAGI (reference sequence). The CDR3 has 13 amino acids. Trimming pared 5 bases from V and 3 bases from J, leaving 10 bases between. CDR3 residues: CASSRDTYYGYTF. CDR3 DNA: TGTGCCAGCAGTCGGGACACGTACTATGGCTACACCTTC.

The J gene is TRBJ1-1, the V gene TRBV11-2, with 7 bases that match TRBD1. Germline V gene lookup returns CDR1 SGHAT and CDR2 FQNNGV. CDR3 length: 16 amino acids. V lost 5 bases and J lost 4; bases outside the gene matches: 13. The chain's CDR3 is CASSPQGGTVVTEAFF. The CDR3 DNA reads TGTGCCAGCAGCCCCCAGGGGGGAACGGTAGTCACTGAAGCTTTCTTT.

The chain employs TRBV4-3 and TRBJ2-3, with 8 bases identical to TRBD1. The CDR3 is 17 amino acids. V lost 0 bases to trimming and J lost 4 bases; unmatched junction nucleotides: 9. CDR1 is LGHNA, CDR2 YSLEER, per germline. CDR3 in amino acids: CASSQDAPRGLADTQYF. CDR3 bases: TGCGCCAGCAGCCAAGATGCGCCCAGGGGGCTTGCAGATACGCAGTATTTT.

This rearrangement joins TRBV27 to TRBJ2-5; TRBD1 aligns across 9 bases. The length of the CDR3 is 15 residues. V lost 4 bases and J lost 7; bases outside the gene matches: 10. Looked up from germline, CDR1 is MNHEY and CDR2 is SMNVEV (reference sequence). CDR3 bases: TGTGCCAGCAGTTACCAGGGACAGGGTGCGGCGACCCAGTACTTC. It specifies CASSYQGQGAATQYF.

This chain uses TRBV13 with TRBJ1-3; D gene uncertain. V gave up 2 bases and J gave up 4 bases, with 9 bases separating them. The germline gives CDR1 PRHDT, CDR2 FYEKMQ (reference sequence). This CDR3 is built from 14 residues. In DNA form, the CDR3 reads TGTGCCAGCAGCTTAAGGAGGATGGGAAACACCATATATTTT. This encodes CASSLRRMGNTIYF.

The rearrangement uses TRBV19 and TRBJ1-3, with 7 bases lining up with TRBD1. The V and J ends lost 5 bases and 1 base, in that order; junction bases with no gene match: 8. CDR1 LNHDA and CDR2 SQIVND come from the germline V gene (reference sequence). CDR3 length: 16 residues. For the CDR3, the DNA is TGTGCCAGTAGTGCTAAACTGACAGGGTCTGGAAACACCATATATTTT. Translating it yields CASSAKLTGSGNTIYF. The variable domain in full, with the rest retrieved from reference TRBV19 and TRBJ1-3, is DGGITQSPKYLFRKEGQNVTLSCEQNLNHDAMYWYRQDPGQGLRLIYYSQIVNDFQKGDIAEGYSVSREKKESFPLTVTSAQKNPTAFYLCASSAKLTGSGNTIYFGEGSWLTVV.

J is TRBJ2-5 and V is TRBV30; D is possibly TRBD1 (6 bases). CDR1 is GTSNPN and CDR2 is SVGIG in the germline V gene (reference sequence). The CDR3 runs to 13 residues. CDR3 loop: CAFSGVAIETQYF. The CDR3 DNA sequence: TGTGCTTTCTCAGGGGTTGCCATTGAGACCCAGTACTTC.

The V and J genes are TRBV27 and TRBJ1-2, with a tentative D call TRBD1 (6 bases). CDR1 and CDR2 (germline): MNHEY, SMNVEV (reference sequence). The CDR3 spans 13 residues. Trimming took 5 bases from V and 4 from J, leaving 11 bases between them. For the CDR3, the DNA is TGTGCCAGCAGTGGCAGGGGATCCTATGGCTACACCTTC. Its translation: CASSGRGSYGYTF.

Only one count was recorded for this clone. The rearrangement uses TRBV20-1 and TRBJ2-7; D unresolved. The germline V and J ends were trimmed by 6 bases and 0 bases, with 3 bases remaining between them. Germline V gives CDR1 DFQATT, CDR2 SNEGSKA (reference sequence). The CDR3 covers 10 residues. The chain's CDR3 is CSASSYEQYF. The CDR3 DNA reads as TGCAGTGCCTCCTCCTACGAGCAGTACTTC.